This TCR beta chain is drawn from a study of blood T cell repertoires in COVID-19. V lost 3 bases to trimming and J lost 1 base, with 9 bases between them. The CDR3 runs 15 residues. The germline gives CDR1 MNHNS, CDR2 SASEGT. This clone was recorded once. In the original processing: Amplification from reference gene primers served as the basis for estimated nucleated cell counts. Some clones are missing from TCRdb's copy, which holds only in-frame ones; the method was immunoSEQ multiplex PCR. Clonal size and the V and J genes are those of that table, whereas D and trimming came from the DNA. The sample contains about 380,000 clones, 85% of which appear only once.

The sequence was collected from a woman in her late teens or twenties with acute or convalescent COVID-19. The chain uses TRBV6-1 and TRBJ2-2; tentatively, D is TRBD2 (5 bases). Sequenced material: peripheral blood. The CDR3, as DNA: TGTGCCAGCAGTGAGGTGGGAGTGAACACCGGGGAGCTGTTTTTT. This translates into CASSEVGVNTGELFF.